These 25 T cell receptor beta chains were sequenced from one sample in a study of cytomegalovirus exposure and HLA in healthy donors. The PCR had 60 Vbeta and 13 Jbeta primers. Clones were sequenced by immunoSEQ multiplex PCR, and TCRdb holds only the in-frame ones, with some missing. The table includes about 200,000 clones, 82% detected once. Sequences were obtained from PBMCs. These receptors were obtained from a woman younger than 30 in good health and CMV-seronegative.

The gene calls are TRBV7-2 and TRBJ2-3; D unresolved. The V gene lost 5 bases and the J gene lost 6 bases, with 6 bases spanning the gap. CDR1 and CDR2 from the germline V gene are SGHTA and FQGNSA. The CDR3 runs to 11 residues. As DNA, the CDR3 is TGTGCCAGCAGCGTCCGGGATACGCAGTATTTT. This encodes CASSVRDTQYF.

This clone showed up just once. The V call is TRBV28, the J call TRBJ2-1, with 9 bases identical to TRBD2. The CDR3 consists of 15 residues. Germline V gene lookup returns CDR1 MDHEN and CDR2 SYDVKM. Trimming took 5 bases from V and 4 from J; bases not matched to a gene: 6. CDR3 protein: CASSKTSGPYNEQFF. Written as DNA, the CDR3 is TGTGCCAGCAGTAAGACTAGCGGCCCTTACAATGAGCAGTTCTTC.

The chain has TRBV9 and TRBJ2-1, with 13 bases lining up with TRBD2. The CDR3 runs 16 residues. V gave up 4 bases and J gave up 6 bases; unmatched junction bases: 7. CDR1 is SGDLS, CDR2 YYNGEE, per germline. The CDR3 bases are TGTGCCAGCAGCCCGGGACTAGCGGGATTTATCAATGAGCAGTTCTTC. It specifies CASSPGLAGFINEQFF.

About this clone itself: Other nucleotide sequences from this sample produce the same CDR3. The chain couples TRBV27 to TRBJ2-7, with 12 bases that match TRBD1. The ends lost 5 bases at V and 2 bases at J; junction bases unmatched: 1. This CDR3 is 14 amino acids long. From germline, CDR1 is MNHEY and CDR2 SMNVEV (reference sequence). The CDR3 region is CASSGTGGPYEQYF. As DNA, the CDR3 is TGTGCCAGCAGTGGGACAGGGGGCCCCTACGAGCAGTACTTC.

The chain links TRBV19 to TRBJ2-2; 7 bases are a match to TRBD1. Trimming at V came to 5 bases and at J to 3 bases, leaving 9 bases not matched to a gene. The CDR3 extends over 16 amino acids. Looked up from germline, CDR1 is LNHDA and CDR2 is SQIVND (reference sequence). The CDR3 DNA reads TGTGCCAGTAGTGAGGGGACAGCAAAGTACACCGGGGAGCTGTTTTTT. It codes for CASSEGTAKYTGELFF.

The chain links TRBV30 to TRBJ2-7, with 7 bases aligning to TRBD1. The CDR3 consists of 15 residues. V lost 3 bases to trimming and J lost 6 bases; unmatched junction nucleotides: 14. Germline CDR1 is GTSNPN and CDR2 is SVGIG (reference sequence). The CDR3: CAWREAQGDSCEQYF. CDR3 DNA: TGTGCCTGGAGAGAAGCTCAGGGGGATAGTTGCGAGCAGTACTTC.

The CDR3 nucleotides are TGTGCCTGGAACCCACAGGGGGCCGGGGAGACCCAGTACTTC. Its translation is CAWNPQGAGETQYF. The rearrangement uses TRBV30 and TRBJ2-5, with 9 bases aligning to TRBD1. The CDR3 is 14 residues long. Trimming cost V 4 bases and J 5 bases; bases outside gene matches: 8. The germline V gene has CDR1 GTSNPN and CDR2 SVGIG (reference sequence).

J is TRBJ2-2 and V is TRBV10-3; a weak D match, TRBD1 (7 bases). The CDR3 is 14 amino acids. Germline loops: CDR1 ENHRY, CDR2 SYGVKD. The V end was cut by 3 bases, the J end by 11 bases, with 16 bases between. CDR3 nucleotide sequence: TGTGCCATCAGTGAAGTCAGGGGGGCTGGCGAGCTGTTTTTT. Protein sequence: CAISEVRGAGELFF.

This sequence joins TRBV7-9 and TRBJ1-2, with D perhaps TRBD1 (5 bases). The V gene's germline CDR1 is SEHNR and CDR2 FQNEAQ (reference sequence). Between the trimmed V and J ends, which lost 0 bases and 2 bases, there was a span of 7 bases. The CDR3 covers 14 residues. CDR3 region: CASSLAAGNYGYTF. DNA of the CDR3: TGTGCCAGCAGCTTAGCGGCAGGGAACTATGGCTACACCTTC. Using reference TRBV7-9 and TRBJ1-2 for the parts outside the CDR3, the full variable domain is DTGVSQNPRHKITKRGQNVTFRCDPISEHNRLYWYRQTLGQGPEFLTYFQNEAQLEKSRLLSDRFSAERPKGSFSTLEIQRTEQGDSAMYLCASSLAAGNYGYTFGSGTRLTVV.

This chain uses TRBV23-1 with TRBJ2-3; TRBD2 matches 9 bases. TRBV23-1 is noted as an ORF with a role that remains uncertain. After removal of 6 bases from V and 4 bases from J, the junction contained 17 bases not matched to a gene. The CDR3 extends over 18 amino acids. DNA of the CDR3: TGCGCCAGCAGCCAGCAAGGGGTGGCTAGCGGGATGGCAGATACGCAGTATTTT. It translates to CASSQQGVASGMADTQYF.

The chain recombines TRBV9 with TRBJ2-7; D possibly corresponds to TRBD2 (5 bases). Germline assignment: CDR1 SGDLS and CDR2 YYNGEE. The ends were cut back, 0 bases at V and 0 bases at J, with 16 bases in the middle. This CDR3 has 17 residues. The chain's CDR3 is CASSVDPRGGSSYEQYF. In DNA form, the CDR3 reads TGTGCCAGCAGCGTAGACCCCCGGGGTGGGAGCTCCTACGAGCAGTACTTC. The full variable domain, its missing parts supplied by reference TRBV9 and TRBJ2-7, is DSGVTQTPKHLITATGQRVTLRCSPRSGDLSVYWYQQSLDQGLQFLIQYYNGEERAKGNILERFSAQQFPDLHSELNLSSLELGDSALYFCASSVDPRGGSSYEQYFGPGTRLTVT.

This sequence joins TRBV7-2 and TRBJ2-4; the D is unclear. Germline values: CDR1 SGHTA, CDR2 FQGNSA. The CDR3 contains 16 residues. With 5 bases removed from V and 0 bases from J, the gap between germline ends came to 14 bases. CDR3 residues: CASSPDVLIAKNIQYF. CDR3 bases: TGTGCCAGCAGCCCAGATGTTTTGATAGCCAAAAACATTCAGTACTTC. Based on the CDR3 plus reference TRBV7-2 and TRBJ2-4, the full variable domain is GAGVSQSPSNKVTEKGKDVELRCDPISGHTALYWYRQSLGQGLEFLIYFQGNSAPDKSGLPSDRFSAERTGGSVSTLTIQRTQQEDSAVYLCASSPDVLIAKNIQYFGAGTRLSVL.

The rearrangement links TRBV5-8 to TRBJ1-4; 11 bases fit TRBD1. The CDR3 is 15 amino acids. Trimming at V came to 0 bases and at J to 7 bases, leaving 2 bases not matched to a gene. Germline V gene data show CDR1 as SGHTS and CDR2 as YDEGEE. The CDR3 reads CASSLEGQGAEKLFF. CDR3 bases: TGTGCCAGCAGCTTGGAAGGACAGGGGGCTGAAAAACTGTTTTTT. The full variable domain, completed using reference TRBV5-8 and TRBJ1-4, is EAGVTQSPTHLIKTRGQQATLRCSPISGHTSVYWYQQALGLGLQFLLWYDEGEERNRGNFPPRFSGRQFPNYSSELNVNALELEDSALYLCASSLEGQGAEKLFFGSGTQLSVL.

The chain links TRBV5-1 to TRBJ2-7; 8 bases are a match to TRBD1. The CDR3 covers 15 residues. The trim removed 4 bases at V and 3 bases at J, leaving 9 bases unmatched. Germline assignment: CDR1 SGHRS and CDR2 YFSETQ. The CDR3 reads CASSLYLTGGYEQYF. DNA for the CDR3: TGCGCCAGCAGCCTATACCTCACAGGGGGCTACGAGCAGTACTTC.

The chain recombines TRBV25-1 with TRBJ2-3; D remains ambiguous. V was shortened by 2 bases and J by 4 bases, with 10 bases between the two germline ends. In germline, CDR1 is MGHDK, CDR2 SYGVNS. This CDR3 contains 14 residues. The CDR3 sequence: CASSEPSRADTQYF. CDR3 in DNA: TGTGCCAGCAGTGAACCCAGTCGGGCAGATACGCAGTATTTT.

This clone came up a few times. V gene TRBV27 combines with J gene TRBJ1-2; D gene ambiguous. Germline V CDR1 and CDR2: MNHEY, SMNVEV (reference sequence). V shed 2 bases and J shed 2 bases, with 9 bases lying between them. The CDR3 contains 14 residues. Here the CDR3 reads CASSLRQANYGYTF. In DNA, the CDR3 is TGTGCCAGCAGTTTACGGCAGGCCAACTATGGCTACACCTTC.

The chain has TRBV30 and TRBJ2-7; 10 nucleotides line up with TRBD2. The germline V gene has CDR1 GTSNPN and CDR2 SVGIG (reference sequence). J was trimmed by 7 bases and V by 8 bases; bases with no gene match: 11. The CDR3 covers 13 residues. CDR3 nucleotide sequence: TGTGCCCTATCAGCGGGAGGGCCGGGGGAGCAGTACGTC. It encodes CALSAGGPGEQYV.

The chain links TRBV7-9 to TRBJ1-2; no clear D gene. V lost 4 bases and J lost 4, with 10 bases in between. Germline V gene data show CDR1 as SEHNR and CDR2 as FQNEAQ (reference sequence). The CDR3 is 13 residues long. CDR3 DNA sequence: TGTGCCAGCAGCTCGCCTGAGGGCTATGGCTACACCTTC. The encoded protein is CASSSPEGYGYTF.

V gene TRBV7-2 combines with J gene TRBJ2-7; D is possibly TRBD2 (5 bases). Germline V gene sequence: CDR1 SGHTA, CDR2 FQGNSA. The length of the CDR3 is 14 residues. Trimming pared 1 base from V and 6 bases from J, leaving 13 bases between. CDR3 sequence: CASSLEPSRGEQYV. CDR3 coding DNA: TGTGCCAGCAGCTTAGAACCTAGCCGAGGCGAGCAGTACGTC.

This sequence joins TRBV29-1 and TRBJ2-5; 8 bases line up with TRBD1. The junction had 9 bases not matched to a gene; V was cut back by 7 bases and J by 5 bases. Germline CDR1 reads SQVTM; CDR2 reads ANQGSEA. CDR3 length: 13 amino acids. CDR3: CSAHRGAKETQYF. The CDR3 nucleotides are TGCAGCGCCCACAGGGGGGCGAAGGAGACCCAGTACTTC.

CDR3 protein: CASSIIPRMNTEAFF. The CDR3 DNA sequence: TGTGCCAGTAGTATAATCCCCCGTATGAACACTGAAGCTTTCTTT. V and J are TRBV19 and TRBJ1-1; D is ambiguous. The CDR3 runs to 15 residues. Per the germline V gene, CDR1 is LNHDA and CDR2 is SQIVND (reference sequence). V was pared by 2 bases and J by 0 bases, with 10 bases between.

V usage is TRBV10-2 and J usage is TRBJ1-3; the D gene is possibly TRBD1 (5 bases). The ends were cut back, 11 bases at V and 0 bases at J, with 17 bases in the middle. The germline gives CDR1 WSHSY, CDR2 SAAADI. This CDR3 spans 15 amino acids. This CDR3 is CAALRADSSGNTIYF. CDR3 DNA: TGCGCCGCCCTTCGGGCAGACAGCTCTGGAAACACCATATATTTT.

The V call is TRBV7-8, the J call TRBJ1-1; tentative D call: TRBD1 (6 bases). CDR1 SGHVS and CDR2 FQNEAQ come from the germline V gene. The CDR3 spans 14 residues. V was trimmed by 5 bases and J by 3 bases, leaving 13 bases between them. The chain's CDR3 is CASSLYREHTEAFF. The CDR3, as DNA: TGTGCCAGCAGCCTATACAGGGAACACACTGAAGCTTTCTTT.

The rearrangement links TRBV7-9 to TRBJ2-1; perhaps TRBD1 as D (6 bases). Germline-derived CDR1 and CDR2 are SEHNR and FQNEAQ (reference sequence). V shed 5 bases and J shed 0 bases, with 17 bases lying between them. The CDR3 has 17 amino acids. Here the CDR3 reads CASSPLGADSSYNEQFF. The CDR3 DNA follows: TGTGCCAGCAGCCCTCTTGGGGCGGACAGCTCCTACAATGAGCAGTTCTTC.

The chain has TRBV7-2 and TRBJ1-2, with 10 bases identical to TRBD1. CDR3 length: 15 residues. With 5 bases clipped from V and 8 bases from J, the junction kept 11 bases outside the gene matches. Germline CDR1 SGHTA, CDR2 FQGNSA. The CDR3 DNA is TGTGCCAGCAGCCTGGGGACAGGGGCCCCCTTGGGCTACACCTTC. Protein product: CASSLGTGAPLGYTF. Combining the CDR3 with reference TRBV7-2 and TRBJ1-2 gives the whole variable domain GAGVSQSPSNKVTEKGKDVELRCDPISGHTALYWYRQSLGQGLEFLIYFQGNSAPDKSGLPSDRFSAERTGGSVSTLTIQRTQQEDSAVYLCASSLGTGAPLGYTFGSGTRLTVV.